This T cell receptor (beta chain) was observed in a study of blood T cells in healthy people across ages. Germline V gives CDR1 MNHEY, CDR2 SVGEGT. The CDR3 runs to 17 residues. The V gene lost 2 bases and the J gene lost 7 bases, with 20 bases spanning the gap. Primed by a sample-barcoded 5' primer and a J-beta primer mix, a second PCR proceeded for roughly 7 to 11 cycles. One entry per CDR3 protein, called by TCRdb with MiXCR from the 5' RACE reads. The data contain about a million distinct CDR3 sequences, more than 30% of them singletons. The material sequenced was blood. The TCR was taken from a man aged 18-30 years in good health. This sequence joins TRBV6-2 or TRBV6-3 and TRBJ2-2; D is perhaps TRBD1 (6 bases). In DNA, the CDR3 is TGTGCCAGCAGTTACGAGGCAGGCCAGGGGCTTGGCGGGGAGCTGTTTTTT. Translated, it gives CASSYEAGQGLGGELFF.